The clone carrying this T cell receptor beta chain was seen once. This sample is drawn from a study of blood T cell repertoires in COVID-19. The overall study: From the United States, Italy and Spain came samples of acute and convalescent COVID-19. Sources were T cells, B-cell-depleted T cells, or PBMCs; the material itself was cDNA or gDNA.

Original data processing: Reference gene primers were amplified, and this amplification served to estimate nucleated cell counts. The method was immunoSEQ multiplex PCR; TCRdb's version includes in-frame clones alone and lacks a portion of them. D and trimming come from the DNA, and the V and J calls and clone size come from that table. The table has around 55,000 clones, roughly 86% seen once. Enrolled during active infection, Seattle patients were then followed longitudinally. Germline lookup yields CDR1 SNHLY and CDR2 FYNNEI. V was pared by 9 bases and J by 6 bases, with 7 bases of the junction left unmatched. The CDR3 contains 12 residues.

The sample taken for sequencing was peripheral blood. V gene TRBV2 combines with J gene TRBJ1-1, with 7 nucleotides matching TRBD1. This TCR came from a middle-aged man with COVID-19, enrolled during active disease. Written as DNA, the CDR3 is TGTGCCAGTCTGACAGGGTTCGCTGAAGCTTTCTTT. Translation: CASLTGFAEAFF.